These 30 T cell receptor beta chains came from one sample sequenced in a study of blood T cells in healthy people across ages. Sample-barcoded 5' priming and a J-beta primer mix drove a second PCR of about 6 to 12 cycles. TCRdb reprocessed the 5' RACE reads via MiXCR and lists one record per CDR3 protein. The sample holds about 2 million distinct CDR3 sequences, roughly 50% seen once. Sequenced: blood. Receptors were obtained from a woman between 35 and 50 years old in good health.

This chain joins TRBV28 and TRBJ2-5; D uncertain. CDR3 length equals 15 residues. Trimming took 1 base from V and 5 from J, leaving 14 bases between them. Per germline, CDR1 MDHEN and CDR2 SYDVKM. The CDR3 sequence: CASSLSKVGWETQYF. CDR3 sequence (DNA): TGTGCCAGCAGTTTATCGAAGGTCGGGTGGGAGACCCAGTACTTC.

This clonotype was seen only a few times. CDR3 in DNA: TGTGCCATTAGACCGGGACAGGGAGGTGAAAAACTGTTTTTT. Amino acids: CAIRPGQGGEKLFF. The chain couples TRBV10-3 to TRBJ1-4, with 9 positions matching TRBD1. Germline V gene data show CDR1 as ENHRY and CDR2 as SYGVKD. The trim removed 9 bases at V and 7 bases at J, leaving 9 bases unmatched. CDR3 size: 14 residues.

The chain carries TRBV7-8 and TRBJ2-5; 13 bases map to TRBD2. V lost 2 bases and J lost 3; bases outside the gene matches: 3. Germline lookup yields CDR1 SGHVS and CDR2 FQNEAQ. CDR3 length: 16 residues. This CDR3 reads CASSLWTSGGEETQYF. The CDR3 DNA reads TGTGCCAGCAGCTTATGGACTAGCGGGGGAGAAGAGACCCAGTACTTC.

This clonotype has more than one count but fewer than ten. The rearrangement joins TRBV10-3 to TRBJ2-1; 11 positions agree with TRBD2. Germline V gene lookup returns CDR1 ENHRY and CDR2 SYGVKD. J gave up 11 bases and V 0 bases, and 3 bases lay outside the gene matches. The CDR3 has 14 residues. DNA for the CDR3: TGTGCCATCAGTGAGTCTACTAGCGGGGGTAAGCAGTTCTTC. Protein: CAISESTSGGKQFF.

The chain carries TRBV29-1 and TRBJ1-2; D gene unclear. The CDR3 is made up of 11 amino acids. The V gene's germline CDR1 is SQVTM and CDR2 ANQGSEA. V lost 7 bases, J lost 2 bases, and 8 bases lay in between. CDR3 region: CSGSTNYGYTF. In nucleotides, the CDR3 is TGCAGCGGTTCAACCAACTATGGCTACACCTTC.

This chain joins TRBV4-3 and TRBJ2-3; TRBD2 matches at 10 bases. After removal of 0 bases from V and 2 bases from J, the junction contained 8 bases not matched to a gene. The germline V gene has CDR1 LGHNA and CDR2 YSLEER. This CDR3 is built from 18 residues. This chain's CDR3 is CASSQELQRGGFTDTQYF. CDR3 nucleotide sequence: TGCGCCAGCAGCCAAGAATTGCAGCGGGGGGGCTTCACAGATACGCAGTATTTT.

The chain employs TRBV6-2 or TRBV6-3 and TRBJ2-5; no definite D call. Trimming left V 1 base short and J 1 base short, with 4 bases between. This CDR3 is 13 amino acids long. Germline CDR1 reads MNHEY; CDR2 reads SVGEGT. CDR3 DNA sequence: TGTGCCAGCAGTTACTACTTCCAAGAGACCCAGTACTTC. This codes for CASSYYFQETQYF.

The chain carries TRBV27 and TRBJ2-7; tentatively, D is TRBD1 or TRBD2 (6 bases each). V shed 4 bases and J shed 3 bases, with 13 bases lying between them. This CDR3 has 14 residues. Germline lookup yields CDR1 MNHEY and CDR2 SMNVEV (reference sequence). In DNA, the CDR3 is TGTGCCAGCAGTTGGAGGGACACTGGCTACGAGCAGTACTTC. It encodes CASSWRDTGYEQYF.

In its sample, this clonotype was seen a few times. The chain uses TRBV6-1 and TRBJ2-5; perhaps TRBD1 as D (5 bases). The J call may be wrong; the DNA end is better matched by TRBJ2-7. CDR1 and CDR2 from the germline V gene are MNHNS and SASEGT. The CDR3 consists of 15 residues. Here the CDR3 DNA reads TGTGCCAGCAGTTATCCCAGGGTCCTGGTCCCCGAGCAGTACTTC. Encoded protein: CASSYPRVLVPEQYF.

V is TRBV27 and J is TRBJ1-2; the D gene is possibly TRBD1 (5 bases). CDR1 is MNHEY and CDR2 is SMNVEV in the germline V gene (reference sequence). This CDR3 region has 15 residues. V was shortened by 8 bases and J by 4 bases, with 20 bases between the two germline ends. For the CDR3, the DNA is TGTGCCAGCCGTCTAGGACCGGGACCGATCTATGGCTACACCTTC. Protein: CASRLGPGPIYGYTF.

This clonotype was seen only once. V and J are TRBV6-6 and TRBJ1-1, with a tentative D call TRBD1 (6 bases). V dropped 5 bases and J dropped 4 bases, with 20 bases sitting between them. The CDR3 is 16 amino acids. CDR1 and CDR2 (germline): MNHNY, SVGAGI (reference sequence). The CDR3 here is CASSPNPDRPVTEAFF. CDR3 bases: TGTGCCAGCAGTCCTAATCCTGACAGGCCTGTCACTGAAGCTTTCTTT.

The V gene is TRBV9, the J gene TRBJ1-2; 7 bases fit TRBD1. Losses at the gene ends were 4 bases for V and 5 bases for J; bases not matched to a gene: 8. The CDR3 is 14 amino acids. From germline, CDR1 is SGDLS and CDR2 YYNGEE. CDR3 amino acids: CASSNGPGGYGYTF. CDR3 sequence (DNA): TGTGCCAGCAGCAACGGACCAGGGGGGTATGGCTACACCTTC.

The rearrangement links TRBV20-1 to TRBJ1-1; D uncertain. CDR1 is DFQATT and CDR2 is SNEGSKA in the germline V gene (reference sequence). Trimming shortened V by 5 bases and J by 6 bases, and 7 bases separated the two germline ends. CDR3 size: 10 residues. CDR3 sequence (DNA): TGCAGTGCTCGACGAGCTGAAGCTTTCTTT. The encoded protein is CSARRAEAFF.

The chain uses TRBV7-2 and TRBJ2-4; no clear D gene. The end of the DNA aligns better with TRBJ2-7, so the J call may be wrong. The CDR3 covers 16 residues. Germline V gives CDR1 SGHTA, CDR2 FQGNSA. In DNA, the CDR3 is TGTGCCAGCAGCTTAGGTGGCAGGCTAGGCTCCTACGAGCAGTACTTC. It yields the protein CASSLGGRLGSYEQYF.

This clonotype was picked up a small number of times. This chain connects TRBV6-1 to TRBJ2-6; possible D gene TRBD1, 6 bases. CDR1 and CDR2 (germline): MNHNS, SASEGT. The CDR3 totals 17 residues. V lost 6 bases and J lost 2, with 17 bases in between. Here the CDR3 reads CASRRWTVRTGANVLTF. The CDR3 DNA reads as TGTGCCAGCAGACGCTGGACAGTAAGGACTGGGGCCAACGTCCTGACTTTC.

V and J are TRBV10-3 and TRBJ2-1; 9 bases match TRBD2. The CDR3 extends over 15 amino acids. The germline CDR1 and CDR2 sequences are ENHRY and SYGVKD. V lost 0 bases, J lost 7 bases, and 4 bases stayed unmatched. This CDR3 is CAISESLSGGNEQFF. CDR3 sequence (DNA): TGTGCCATCAGTGAGTCACTAAGCGGGGGGAATGAGCAGTTCTTC.

This clonotype appeared a few times. J is TRBJ2-6 and V is TRBV2; D is uncertain. CDR3 length: 14 residues. The germline V gene has CDR1 SNHLY and CDR2 FYNNEI. Trimming took off 2 bases at V and 4 bases at J, with 6 bases between the two ends. The CDR3 sequence is CASSEKRGANVLTF. The CDR3, as DNA: TGTGCCAGCAGTGAAAAAAGGGGGGCCAACGTCCTGACTTTC.

As concerns this clonotype: One end of the junction is discordant with germline, which a read error may explain. The chain carries TRBV6-1 and TRBJ2-4; 7 nucleotides align to TRBD1. Germline CDR1 MNHNS, CDR2 SASEGT. The CDR3 sequence is 16 residues long. CDR3 sequence (DNA): TGTGCCAGCAGAGAAGGGGGCGCGGAAGCCAAAAACATTCAGTACTTC. Translated: CASREGGAEAKNIQYF.

This clonotype was observed a handful of times. The rearrangement joins TRBV29-1 to TRBJ2-7, with D possibly being TRBD1 or TRBD2 (5 bases each). The germline V gene has CDR1 SQVTM and CDR2 ANQGSEA. V shed 3 bases and J shed 2 bases, with 11 bases lying between them. The CDR3 runs to 13 residues. The CDR3 sequence: CSVEGVVPYEQYF. CDR3 nucleotides: TGCAGCGTTGAGGGGGTTGTCCCCTACGAGCAGTACTTC.

V is TRBV4-1 and J is TRBJ2-3; D call uncertain. Trimming pared 0 bases from V and 0 bases from J, leaving 7 bases between. The CDR3 contains 15 residues. Looked up from germline, CDR1 is MGHRA and CDR2 is YSYEKL. In nucleotides, the CDR3 is TGCGCCAGCAGCCAAGATATGGCTAGCACAGATACGCAGTATTTT. Translation gives CASSQDMASTDTQYF.

This rearrangement joins TRBV29-1 to TRBJ2-5; D is uncertain. The V and J ends lost 6 bases and 5 bases respectively, with 19 bases between them. The germline V gene has CDR1 SQVTM and CDR2 ANQGSEA. The CDR3 has 14 amino acids. CDR3 region: CSVCVATSRETQYF. Written as DNA, the CDR3 is TGCAGCGTGTGTGTAGCTACCAGTAGGGAGACCCAGTACTTC.

The chain is built from TRBV7-2 and TRBJ2-3, with 7 bases matching TRBD1. The ends lost 3 bases at V and 4 bases at J; junction bases unmatched: 7. The CDR3 runs 15 residues. Germline V lookup: CDR1 SGHTA, CDR2 FQGNSA. The CDR3 sequence: CASSLTGLTPDTQYF. The CDR3 nucleotides read TGTGCCAGCAGCTTGACAGGGCTAACCCCAGATACGCAGTATTTT.

The chain joins TRBV20-1 to TRBJ1-4; no clear D gene. Per the germline V gene, CDR1 is DFQATT and CDR2 is SNEGSKA (reference sequence). The CDR3 covers 14 residues. Trimming cost V 3 bases and J 3 bases, with 11 bases left between them. The CDR3 DNA reads as TGCAGTGCTAGGGGCAGTAGGCCTAATGAAAAACTGTTTTTT. Its translation is CSARGSRPNEKLFF.

In nucleotides, the CDR3 is TGTGCCAGTTTAGGACTAGCCGGTACGCAGTATTTT. As protein: CASLGLAGTQYF. The genes are TRBV28 and TRBJ2-3; 8 positions match TRBD2. The trim removed 9 bases at V and 8 bases at J, leaving 7 bases unmatched. CDR1 and CDR2 (germline): MDHEN, SYDVKM. CDR3 length: 12 amino acids.

This clonotype was found a few times. J is TRBJ1-2 and V is TRBV7-2, with 10 nucleotides matching TRBD1. The CDR3 sequence is 13 residues long. The V and J ends lost 3 bases and 7 bases, in that order; junction bases with no gene match: 2. Per germline, CDR1 SGHTA and CDR2 FQGNSA. The CDR3 is CASSFGTGVGYTF. The CDR3, as DNA: TGTGCCAGCAGCTTCGGGACAGGGGTTGGCTACACCTTC.

This clonotype was recorded many times. With a much larger clone just one base away, this may be a read error. V gene TRBV7-2 combines with J gene TRBJ2-7; 8 bases are a match to TRBD1. The V segment lost 1 base and the J segment 5 bases; nucleotides outside the gene matches: 4. Germline V gene lookup returns CDR1 SGHTA and CDR2 FQGNSA. This CDR3 contains 14 residues. In nucleotides, the CDR3 is TGTGCCAGCAGCTTAGGGACAGGGTCCCACGAGCAGTACTTC. Protein: CASSLGTGSHEQYF.

The chain joins TRBV10-3 to TRBJ2-5, with 7 bases identical to TRBD1. This CDR3 has 16 residues. Germline V lookup: CDR1 ENHRY, CDR2 SYGVKD. With 1 base clipped from V and 0 bases from J, the junction kept 5 bases outside the gene matches. The CDR3 sequence is CAISELGTDYQETQYF. The CDR3 region has the DNA TGTGCCATCAGTGAGTTAGGGACAGACTACCAAGAGACCCAGTACTTC.

This clonotype occurred once. The junction and the germline gene differ at one end; a read error may be behind it. The chain uses TRBV13 and TRBJ2-7, with a tentative D call TRBD1 (5 bases). The CDR3 is made up of 13 amino acids. In germline, CDR1 is PRHDT, CDR2 FYEKMQ (reference sequence). The CDR3 nucleotides are TGTGACAGCAGCTTAGACAGACCCTACGAGCAGTACTTC. It translates to CDSSLDRPYEQYF. Using reference TRBV13 and TRBJ2-7 for the parts outside the CDR3, the full variable domain is AAGVIQSPRHLIKEKRETATLKCYPIPRHDTVYWYQQGPGQDPQFLISFYEKMQSDKGSIPDRFSAQQFSDYHSELNMSSLELGDSALYFCDSSLDRPYEQYFGPGTRLTVT.

This clonotype was seen a handful of times. The rearrangement links TRBV12-3 or TRBV12-4 to TRBJ1-6, with 9 nucleotides matching TRBD1. After removal of 6 bases from V and 13 bases from J, the junction contained 10 bases not matched to a gene. The CDR3 is made up of 14 amino acids. The CDR3 coding sequence is TGTGCCAGCAGACCCGGGACAGGGTTCGTCCCCCTCCACTTT. Translation gives CASRPGTGFVPLHF.

The chain employs TRBV7-9 and TRBJ2-3, with TRBD2 matching over 7 bases. CDR1 and CDR2 from the germline V gene are SEHNR and FQNEAQ (reference sequence). J was trimmed by 10 bases and V by 3 bases; bases with no gene match: 7. The CDR3 covers 13 residues. In DNA, the CDR3 is TGTGCCAGCAGCTTCCCGGGACTACAAGCGCAGTATTTT. Protein sequence: CASSFPGLQAQYF.